This T cell receptor beta chain was recovered during a study of T cells in Graves' hyperthyroidism and ophthalmopathy. Amplified TCR beta CDR3 regions came from RNA transcripts. First-round RT-PCR targeting the TCR CDR3 was performed with the HTBI primer set. Each CDR3 protein is one row after TCRdb ran MiXCR on the multiplex PCR reads. The profile shows 550,000 to 600,000 distinct CDR3 sequences, approximately 44% of them singletons. CDR3 size: 14 residues. Germline loops: CDR1 SNHLY, CDR2 FYNNEI. V lost 6 bases to trimming and J lost 7 bases, with 15 bases between them. Uncontrolled infection, other autoimmune disease, pregnancy or lactation excluded patients. Clinical symptoms, serum thyroxine and TRAb, thyroid ultrasound and orbital computed tomography together formed the diagnostic basis.

The chain couples TRBV2 to TRBJ1-4, with no clear D. Sequences were obtained from peripheral blood or thyroid tissue (not recorded which). This sequence was found in an adult woman with Graves' disease, either hyperthyroidism or ophthalmopathy (not recorded which). CDR3 sequence (DNA): TGTGCCAGCAGGCGAGCAGGCATGAGTGAAAAACTGTTTTTT. Its translation: CASRRAGMSEKLFF.